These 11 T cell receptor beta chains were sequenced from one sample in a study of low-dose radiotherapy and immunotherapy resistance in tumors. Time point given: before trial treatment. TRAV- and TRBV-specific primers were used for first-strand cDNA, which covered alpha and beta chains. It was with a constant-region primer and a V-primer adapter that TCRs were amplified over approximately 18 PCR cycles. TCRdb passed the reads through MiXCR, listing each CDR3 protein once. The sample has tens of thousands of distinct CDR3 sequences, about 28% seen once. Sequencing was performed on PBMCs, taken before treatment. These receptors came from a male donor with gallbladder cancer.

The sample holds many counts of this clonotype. This chain's CDR3 is CAITPGRQETQYF. Here the CDR3 DNA reads TGTGCCATCACTCCAGGGCGGCAAGAGACCCAGTACTTC. The chain joins TRBV10-3 to TRBJ2-5, with D possibly TRBD1 on 5 matching bases. This CDR3 has 13 residues. In germline, CDR1 is ENHRY, CDR2 SYGVKD. V dropped 7 bases and J dropped 2 bases, with 11 bases sitting between them.

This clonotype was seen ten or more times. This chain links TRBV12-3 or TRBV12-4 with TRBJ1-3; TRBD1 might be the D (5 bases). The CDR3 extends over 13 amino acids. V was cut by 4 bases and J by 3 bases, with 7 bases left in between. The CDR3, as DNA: TGTGCCAGCAGTTGGGACGATGGAAACACCATATATTTT. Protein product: CASSWDDGNTIYF.

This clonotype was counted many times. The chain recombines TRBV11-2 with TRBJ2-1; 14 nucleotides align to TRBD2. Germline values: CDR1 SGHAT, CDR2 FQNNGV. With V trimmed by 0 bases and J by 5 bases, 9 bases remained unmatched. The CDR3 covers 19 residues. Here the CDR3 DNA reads TGTGCCAGCAGCTTAGAGTTTCGGGGGACTAGCGGGAGAAACAATGAGCAGTTCTTC. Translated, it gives CASSLEFRGTSGRNNEQFF.

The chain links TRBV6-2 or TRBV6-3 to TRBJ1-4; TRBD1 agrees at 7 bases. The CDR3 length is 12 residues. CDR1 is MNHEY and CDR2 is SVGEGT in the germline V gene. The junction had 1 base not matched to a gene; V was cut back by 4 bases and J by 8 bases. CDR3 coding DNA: TGTGCCAGCAGTTCGACAGGGGAAAAACTGTTTTTT. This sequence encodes CASSSTGEKLFF.

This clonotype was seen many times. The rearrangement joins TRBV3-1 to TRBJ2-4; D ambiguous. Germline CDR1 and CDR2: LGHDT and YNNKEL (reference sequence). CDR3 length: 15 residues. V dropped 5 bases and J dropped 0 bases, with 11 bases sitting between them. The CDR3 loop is CASSSQSLAKNIQYF. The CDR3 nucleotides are TGTGCCAGCAGCTCACAATCGCTAGCCAAAAACATTCAGTACTTC.

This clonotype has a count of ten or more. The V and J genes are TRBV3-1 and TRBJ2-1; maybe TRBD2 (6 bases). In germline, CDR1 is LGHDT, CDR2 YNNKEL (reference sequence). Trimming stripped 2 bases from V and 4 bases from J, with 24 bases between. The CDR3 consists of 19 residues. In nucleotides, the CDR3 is TGTGCCAGCAGCCAATATGGAGGTAGCGGTACTCTTTGGTACAATGAGCAGTTCTTC. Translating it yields CASSQYGGSGTLWYNEQFF.

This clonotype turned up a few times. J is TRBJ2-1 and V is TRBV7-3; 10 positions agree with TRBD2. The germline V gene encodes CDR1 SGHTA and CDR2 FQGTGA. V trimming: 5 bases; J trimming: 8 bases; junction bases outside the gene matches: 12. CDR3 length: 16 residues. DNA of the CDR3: TGTGCCAGCAGCGCAACTAGTAGCGGGGGGTTCTATGAGCAGTTCTTC. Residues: CASSATSSGGFYEQFF.

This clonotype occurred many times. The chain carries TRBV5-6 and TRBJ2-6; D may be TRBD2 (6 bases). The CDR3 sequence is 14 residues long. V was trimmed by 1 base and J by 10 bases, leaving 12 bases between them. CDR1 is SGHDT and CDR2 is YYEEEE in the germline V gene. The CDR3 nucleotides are TGTGCCAGCAGCTTGAGGCGGGGAATTAACGTCCTGACTTTC. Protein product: CASSLRRGINVLTF.

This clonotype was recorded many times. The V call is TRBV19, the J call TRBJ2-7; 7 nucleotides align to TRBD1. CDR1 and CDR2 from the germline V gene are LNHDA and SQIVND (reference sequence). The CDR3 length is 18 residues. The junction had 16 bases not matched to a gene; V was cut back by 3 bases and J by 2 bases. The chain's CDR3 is CASSITPHAPGQPYEQYF. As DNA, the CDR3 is TGTGCCAGTAGTATCACACCGCATGCCCCGGGACAGCCCTACGAGCAGTACTTC. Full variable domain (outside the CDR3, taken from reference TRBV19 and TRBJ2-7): DGGITQSPKYLFRKEGQNVTLSCEQNLNHDAMYWYRQDPGQGLRLIYYSQIVNDFQKGDIAEGYSVSREKKESFPLTVTSAQKNPTAFYLCASSITPHAPGQPYEQYFGPGTRLTVT.

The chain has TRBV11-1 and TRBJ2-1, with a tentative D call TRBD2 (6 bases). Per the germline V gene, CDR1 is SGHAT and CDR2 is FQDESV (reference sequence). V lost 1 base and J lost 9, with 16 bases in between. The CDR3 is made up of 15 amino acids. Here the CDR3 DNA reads TGTGCCAGCAGCTTAGAGCGGGCCTTCCGGGGTGAGCAGTTCTTC. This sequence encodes CASSLERAFRGEQFF.

The CDR3, as DNA: TGTGCCACCAGCAGCGGGACTACGAACACCGGGGAGCTGTTTTTT. Translated: CATSSGTTNTGELFF. The chain uses TRBV15 and TRBJ2-2; 7 bases map to TRBD2. V lost 3 bases to trimming and J lost 0 bases; unmatched junction nucleotides: 1. This CDR3 is 15 amino acids long. Germline values: CDR1 LNHNV, CDR2 YYDKDF (reference sequence).